Listed below are T cell receptor beta chains from one sample, sequenced in a study of T-cell reconstitution after alpha-beta-depleted transplantation in children. TCRdb re-analysed the PCR reads in MiXCR, keeping a single row per CDR3 protein. The sample lists about 490,000 distinct CDR3 sequences; roughly a tenth were seen once. Sequenced here: PBMCs, sampled before TCRalphabeta/CD19-depleted stem cell transplant. These receptors all stem from a child between 2 and 9 years old with inherited bone marrow failure, due to receive a stem cell transplant. Both conserved end residues are part of each CDR3. D genes are given only for firm matches. Rows may omit the clone size; those that give it use once, few, many or a size class.

clone_size	v_call	d_call	j_call	cdr3_nt	cdr3_aa
many	TRBV6-5	-	TRBJ1-5	TGTGCCAGCAGTTCACTCGAAAATCAGCCCCAGCATTTT	CASSSLENQPQHF
many	TRBV5-1	TRBD2	TRBJ2-1	TGCGCCAGCAGCTTGTGGCTCACTAGCGGGAGGCCCCCCAATGAGCAGTTCTTC	CASSLWLTSGRPPNEQFF
many	TRBV7-2	-	TRBJ2-7	TGTGCCAGCAGCTTAGGGGCGAGCTCCGAGCAGTACTTC	CASSLGASSEQYF
few	TRBV29-1	-	TRBJ1-2	TGCAGCGTTGAAGTATCGCCGTCCAACTATGGCTACACCTTC	CSVEVSPSNYGYTF
-	TRBV4-3	-	TRBJ2-3	TGCGCCAGCAGCCAAGGGGGGTGGAGGGGCACAGATACGCAGTATTTT	CASSQGGWRGTDTQYF
many	TRBV20-1	TRBD2	TRBJ2-2	TGCAGTGCTAGACTAGCGGTGAACACCGGGGAGCTGTTTTTT	CSARLAVNTGELFF
-	TRBV7-9	-	TRBJ2-5	TGTGCCAGCAGCCCCTGGGGGCAAGAGACCCAGTACTTC	CASSPWGQETQYF
many	TRBV4-3	-	TRBJ1-1	TGCGCCAGCAGCCAAGATATGTACAGCCCGAACACTGAAGCTTTCTTT	CASSQDMYSPNTEAFF
few	TRBV12-5	-	TRBJ2-7	TGTGCTAGTTGGGGGTACCCAGAGCAGTACTTC	CASWGYPEQYF
-	TRBV28	-	TRBJ1-1	TGTGCCAGCAGTTTGGAGTCCACGGGGGCACACACTGAAGCTTTCTTT	CASSLESTGAHTEAFF
many	TRBV27	TRBD2	TRBJ2-1	TGTGCCAGCACCCGTAGCGGGAGGGTTTACAATGAGCAGTTCTTC	CASTRSGRVYNEQFF
-	TRBV27	-	TRBJ2-3	TGTGCCAGCATTTTATCAGGGGTCGGTGCAGATACGCAGTATTTT	CASILSGVGADTQYF
many	TRBV29-1	-	TRBJ2-7	TGCAGCGTTGCGAACAGGGTCTCCTACGAGCAGTACTTC	CSVANRVSYEQYF
-	TRBV6-2/TRBV6-3	TRBD1	TRBJ1-4	TGTGCCAGCGGGGACAGGCTTCATGAAAAACTGTTTTTT	CASGDRLHEKLFF
many	TRBV7-9	TRBD2	TRBJ2-3	TGTGCCAGCAATAGCGGGAGGGCAGATACGCAGTATTTT	CASNSGRADTQYF
many	TRBV6-2/TRBV6-3	TRBD1	TRBJ2-5	TGTGCCAGCATCCACACAGGGGACGAGACCCAGTACTTC	CASIHTGDETQYF
many	TRBV10-3	TRBD1	TRBJ1-1	TGTGCCATCACGGGACAGATGAACACTGAAGCTTTCTTT	CAITGQMNTEAFF
many	TRBV6-2/TRBV6-3	-	TRBJ2-7	TGTGCCAGCAGTTACTGGGAGCTGGGCGGCGAGCAGTACTTC	CASSYWELGGEQYF
-	TRBV25-1	TRBD2	TRBJ2-1	TGTGCCAGCAGTGAATTGAAGGCGGGAGGGTACAATGAGCAGTTCTTC	CASSELKAGGYNEQFF
many	TRBV30	-	TRBJ2-3	TGTGCCTGGAGTGTACTTCCCTTAACAGATACGCAGTATTTT	CAWSVLPLTDTQYF
many	TRBV29-1	-	TRBJ1-1	TGCAGCGTTAGAGAGGGAGGGACTGAAGCTTTCTTT	CSVREGGTEAFF
-	TRBV30	-	TRBJ1-5	TGTGCCTGGAGTACCAGGGACTATCAGCCCCAGCATTTT	CAWSTRDYQPQHF
many	TRBV30	-	TRBJ2-1	TGTGCCCAGCAAGGAGGCAGGGTAGCCTACAATGAGCAGTTCTTC	CAQQGGRVAYNEQFF
many	TRBV25-1	TRBD1	TRBJ2-5	TGTGCCAGCAGTCCGGGACAGGGGGCTTTTATTCCAGAGACCCAGTACTTC	CASSPGQGAFIPETQYF
many	TRBV15	TRBD1	TRBJ1-1	TGTGCCACCAGCAGAGGGGGAGACAGGGGCTACGGGGACACTGAAGCTTTCTTT	CATSRGGDRGYGDTEAFF
many	TRBV12-3/TRBV12-4	-	TRBJ2-7	TGTGCCAGCAGTTTATTCGGGGGAACCTACGAGCAGTACTTC	CASSLFGGTYEQYF
many	TRBV5-1	-	TRBJ2-1	TGCGCCAGCAGCCCCACATCAAGCTCCTACAATGAGCAGTTCTTC	CASSPTSSSYNEQFF
many	TRBV6-5	TRBD1	TRBJ2-1	TGTGCCAGCAGTATCCGGGACAGGATATACAATGAGCAGTTCTTC	CASSIRDRIYNEQFF
few	TRBV28	-	TRBJ1-5	TGTGCCAGCAGTTCTCTTGGGGGCGGTTCGAATCAGCCCCAGCATTTT	CASSSLGGGSNQPQHF
few	TRBV6-1	-	TRBJ1-2	TGTGCCAGCACCTTGGGACTTCCTAACTATGGCTACACCTTC	CASTLGLPNYGYTF
many	TRBV5-1	-	TRBJ1-2	TGCGCCAGCAGCTTGGTGTCACCCTCCTATGGCTACACCTTC	CASSLVSPSYGYTF
many	TRBV6-5	TRBD1	TRBJ1-2	TGTGCCAGCAGTTCTCCCTGGACAGGCTATGGCTACACCTTC	CASSSPWTGYGYTF
many	TRBV28	-	TRBJ2-3	TGTGCCAGCAGTTTAAGGGCATCTAGCACAGATACGCAGTATTTT	CASSLRASSTDTQYF
many	TRBV27	-	TRBJ1-3	TGTGCCAGCAGACCACAGAGCTCTGGAAACACCATATATTTT	CASRPQSSGNTIYF
many	TRBV6-2/TRBV6-3	-	TRBJ1-1	TGTGCCAGCAGTTACCTCAGCGAGGGAAACACTGAAGCTTTCTTT	CASSYLSEGNTEAFF
-	TRBV4-3	-	TRBJ2-1	TGCGCCAGCAGCCCAAGCGCTAGAGGCCAAAGCTCCTACAATGAGCAGTTCTTC	CASSPSARGQSSYNEQFF
many	TRBV6-5	-	TRBJ1-1	TGTGCCAGCAGTTACAGGGTGGGCACTGAAGCTTTCTTT	CASSYRVGTEAFF
-	TRBV4-2	-	TRBJ2-6	TGTGCCAGCAGCCCCGGGCCCAGCTCTGGGGCCAACGTCCTGACTTTC	CASSPGPSSGANVLTF
many	TRBV10-3	-	TRBJ2-3	TGTGCCATCAGTGGGAGCAACACAGATACGCAGTATTTT	CAISGSNTDTQYF
many	TRBV7-9	-	TRBJ2-7	TGTGCCAGCAGCGAACAGGCTCCGTACGAGCAGTACTTC	CASSEQAPYEQYF
few	TRBV18	-	TRBJ2-7	TGTGCCAGCTCCCAAACGACCCTGCTGGAGCAGTACTTC	CASSQTTLLEQYF
many	TRBV27	-	TRBJ2-7	TGTGCCAGCAGTTTAAGGGGCGGATACAGCTCCTACGAGCAGTACTTC	CASSLRGGYSSYEQYF
few	TRBV23-1	-	TRBJ1-5	TGCGCCAGCAGTCAATTTGGACCCACAGGGCGGCGGGACTATCAGCCCCAGCATTTT	CASSQFGPTGRRDYQPQHF
many	TRBV4-2	TRBD1	TRBJ1-2	TGTGCCAGCAGCCAAGAGGGACAGTCAAACTATGGCTACACCTTC	CASSQEGQSNYGYTF
-	TRBV7-9	TRBD1	TRBJ1-2	TGTGCCAGCAGCTTTGCTTCAGGGGGGGGTTATGGCTACACCTTC	CASSFASGGGYGYTF
many	TRBV6-1	-	TRBJ2-1	TGTGCCAGTGCCTACAGGGAGATGGGTGAGCAGTTCTTC	CASAYREMGEQFF
-	TRBV30	TRBD1	TRBJ1-5	TGTGCCTGGAGGGCGACAGGGGGAGGGCAGCCCCAGCATTTT	CAWRATGGGQPQHF
many	TRBV5-1	TRBD2	TRBJ2-1	TGCGCCAGCAGCCCTACCGGGACTAGCTCACTAAATGAGCAGTTCTTC	CASSPTGTSSLNEQFF